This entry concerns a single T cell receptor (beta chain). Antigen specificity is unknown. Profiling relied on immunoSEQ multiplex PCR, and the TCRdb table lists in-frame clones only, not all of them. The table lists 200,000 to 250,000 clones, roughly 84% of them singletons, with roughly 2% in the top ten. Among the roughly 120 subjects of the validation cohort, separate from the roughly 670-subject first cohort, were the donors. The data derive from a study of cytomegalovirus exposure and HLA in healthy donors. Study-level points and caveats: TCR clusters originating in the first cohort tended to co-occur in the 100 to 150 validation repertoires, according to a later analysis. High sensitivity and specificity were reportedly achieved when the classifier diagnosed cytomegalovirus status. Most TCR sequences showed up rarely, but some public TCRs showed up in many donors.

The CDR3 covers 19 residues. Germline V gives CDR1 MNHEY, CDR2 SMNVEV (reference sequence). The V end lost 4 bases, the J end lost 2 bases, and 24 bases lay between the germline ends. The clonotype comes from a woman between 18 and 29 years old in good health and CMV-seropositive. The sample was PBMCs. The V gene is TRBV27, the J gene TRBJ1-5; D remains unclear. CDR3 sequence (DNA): TGTGCCAGCAGTTCCCACTACCCCGACCCTCTAACGGGCAATCAGCCCCAGCATTTT. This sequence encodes CASSSHYPDPLTGNQPQHF.